The rows below give T cell receptor beta chains drawn from one sample of a study of regulatory T cells in long-lasting Graves disease. In TCRdb, the multiplex PCR reads were re-called with MiXCR into one record per CDR3 protein. The sample holds about 470,000 distinct CDR3 sequences; around 20% are singletons and the top ten take approximately 8%. The specimen was peripheral blood mononuclear cells (PBMCs), collected when the disease was refractory, from a patient treated with antithyroid drugs. The origin of the receptors is a female donor with Graves disease. Both conserved end residues are part of each CDR3. The order of the fields is clone size, D gene, J gene, V gene, CDR3 protein, CDR3 DNA. The D gene is left open where the match is weak. The size of a clone is reported for some rows only, either as once, few or many, or as a class for expanded clones.

many,TRBD2,TRBJ2-5,TRBV12-3/TRBV12-4,CASSLVTSGAETQYF,TGTGCCAGCAGTTTAGTCACTAGCGGGGCAGAGACCCAGTACTTC
.,.,TRBJ2-7,TRBV12-3/TRBV12-4,CVSSPLGLSGNYEQYF,TGTGTCAGCAGTCCATTAGGGCTTTCCGGAAACTACGAGCAGTACTTC
many,.,TRBJ2-7,TRBV7-8,CASSWDGYEQYF,TGTGCCAGCAGCTGGGACGGCTACGAGCAGTACTTC
.,.,TRBJ2-1,TRBV28,CASSLPDGEQFF,TGTGCCAGCAGTTTGCCGGACGGTGAGCAGTTCTTC
.,TRBD2,TRBJ2-7,TRBV27,CASSLNGWRELHEQYF,TGTGCCAGCAGCCTAAACGGCTGGCGGGAGTTGCACGAGCAGTACTTC
few,TRBD1,TRBJ1-4,TRBV18,CASSPGQGSEKLFF,TGTGCCAGCTCACCGGGACAGGGGAGTGAAAAACTGTTTTTT
few,.,TRBJ2-7,TRBV6-1,CASSELAGPEQYF,TGTGCCAGCAGTGAACTTGCAGGACCCGAGCAGTACTTC
many,.,TRBJ1-1,TRBV12-3/TRBV12-4,CASGFPGPDTEAFF,TGTGCCAGCGGATTTCCGGGTCCTGACACTGAAGCTTTCTTT
many,.,TRBJ1-5,TRBV15,CATSRDSSLHNQPQHF,TGTGCCACCAGCAGAGATTCTAGTCTGCACAATCAGCCCCAGCATTTT
once,.,TRBJ2-5,TRBV5-6,CASSWARETQYF,TGTGCCAGCAGCTGGGCCAGGGAGACCCAGTACTTC
many,TRBD2,TRBJ2-2,TRBV19,CASSRGLAGLTTGELFF,TGTGCCAGTAGTAGGGGACTAGCGGGACTGACAACCGGGGAGCTGTTTTTT
few,.,TRBJ1-2,TRBV6-1,CASRNGVQGGYTF,TGTGCCAGCAGAAACGGGGTCCAGGGGGGCTACACCTTC
many,.,TRBJ2-7,TRBV6-2/TRBV6-3,CASRYSGFPSREQYF,TGTGCCAGCAGATACTCCGGGTTTCCTTCGCGAGAGCAGTACTTC
many,TRBD1,TRBJ1-1,TRBV28,CASRSHRDRNMNTEAFF,TGTGCCAGCAGATCCCATAGGGACAGAAACATGAACACTGAAGCTTTCTTT
.,.,TRBJ1-5,TRBV19,CASTPVNPRSNQPQHF,TGTGCCAGTACCCCTGTAAATCCACGTAGCAATCAGCCCCAGCATTTT
.,.,TRBJ2-7,TRBV5-5,CAGSLGLGEQYF,TGTGCCGGCAGCTTAGGACTTGGCGAGCAGTACTTC
.,.,TRBJ2-5,TRBV7-6,CASSLASRGGTQYF,TGTGCCAGCAGCTTAGCCTCGAGAGGAGGGACCCAGTACTTC
few,.,TRBJ1-2,TRBV7-9,CASSFGGGQDYGYTF,TGTGCCAGCAGCTTTGGTGGGGGGCAGGACTATGGCTACACCTTC
many,.,TRBJ1-1,TRBV28,CASSLLGGVGTEAFF,TGTGCCAGCAGTTTATTGGGGGGTGTGGGAACTGAAGCTTTCTTT
many,.,TRBJ1-1,TRBV19,CASSIGRTNTEAFF,TGTGCCAGTAGTATCGGACGGACGAACACTGAAGCTTTCTTT
few,TRBD2,TRBJ2-7,TRBV24-1,CATSDPGRGRDEQYF,TGTGCCACCAGTGACCCCGGGAGGGGACGGGACGAGCAGTACTTC
.,TRBD2,TRBJ2-3,TRBV12-3/TRBV12-4,CASRGTSGSYNTDTQYF,TGTGCCAGCAGGGGGACTAGCGGGAGTTATAACACAGATACGCAGTATTTT
few,.,TRBJ2-2,TRBV29-1,CSVEDKNTGELFF,TGCAGCGTTGAGGACAAGAACACCGGGGAGCTGTTTTTT
.,TRBD1,TRBJ2-7,TRBV5-6,CASIQGVNVHEQYF,TGTGCCAGCATCCAGGGGGTGAACGTCCACGAGCAGTACTTC
many,.,TRBJ1-1,TRBV27,CASSPQDRYGTEAFF,TGTGCCAGCAGTCCTCAAGACAGGTACGGCACTGAAGCTTTCTTT
few,.,TRBJ1-2,TRBV29-1,CSVEDQTGYYGYTF,TGCAGCGTTGAAGACCAAACAGGGTACTATGGCTACACCTTC
many,.,TRBJ1-2,TRBV6-1,CASRNRRQTVYGYTF,TGTGCCAGCAGGAACCGACGACAGACCGTCTATGGCTACACCTTC
many,.,TRBJ1-1,TRBV2,CASNFRNTEAFF,TGTGCCAGCAACTTCAGGAACACTGAAGCTTTCTTT
.,TRBD1,TRBJ2-4,TRBV9,CASSVRQGSIQYF,TGTGCCAGCAGCGTAAGACAGGGCTCTATTCAGTACTTC
.,TRBD1,TRBJ2-5,TRBV5-4,CASSAGQGVETQYF,TGTGCCAGCAGCGCGGGACAGGGGGTTGAGACCCAGTACTTC
few,.,TRBJ2-3,TRBV29-1,CSVEDRGHRGYVDTQYF,TGCAGCGTTGAAGATCGGGGACACAGAGGGTATGTGGATACGCAGTATTTT
.,TRBD2,TRBJ2-1,TRBV28,CASGFILAGANEQFF,TGTGCCAGCGGGTTCATCCTAGCGGGAGCCAATGAGCAGTTCTTC
many,.,TRBJ2-7,TRBV30,CAWSPSSYEQYF,TGTGCCTGGAGCCCAAGCTCCTACGAGCAGTACTTC
many,.,TRBJ1-1,TRBV27,CASSSTGNTEAFF,TGTGCCAGCAGCTCGACAGGGAACACTGAAGCTTTCTTT
many,.,TRBJ2-6,TRBV7-2,CASSVGRIWALGANVLTF,TGTGCCAGCAGCGTAGGTAGGATCTGGGCGTTAGGGGCCAACGTCCTGACTTTC
many,.,TRBJ2-5,TRBV28,CASSLRQVFETQYF,TGTGCCAGCAGTTTAAGGCAGGTTTTCGAGACCCAGTACTTC
few,.,TRBJ1-2,TRBV20-1,CSARELAPATNYGYTF,TGCAGTGCTAGAGAGCTGGCGCCTGCAACTAACTATGGCTACACCTTC
few,.,TRBJ2-3,TRBV20-1,CSAPEFNTGGTDTQYF,TGCAGTGCTCCCGAATTTAATACCGGAGGGACAGATACGCAGTATTTT
.,TRBD2,TRBJ2-5,TRBV13,CASALANQETQYF,TGTGCCAGCGCACTAGCGAATCAAGAGACCCAGTACTTC
few,TRBD1,TRBJ2-7,TRBV7-9,CASSSSGGRIITYEQYF,TGTGCCAGCAGCTCATCAGGGGGACGCATAATTACCTACGAGCAGTACTTC
.,.,TRBJ1-6,TRBV6-2/TRBV6-3,CASSYSKGGNSPLHF,TGTGCCAGCAGTTACTCGAAAGGGGGTAATTCACCCCTCCACTTT
.,.,TRBJ2-2,TRBV20-1,CSANEGNTGELFF,TGCAGTGCTAACGAGGGGAACACCGGGGAGCTGTTTTTT
.,.,TRBJ1-3,TRBV11-2,CASSPHEGTGNTIYF,TGTGCCAGCAGCCCCCACGAGGGAACTGGAAACACCATATATTTT
.,.,TRBJ2-3,TRBV29-1,CSLQKDSSTDTQYF,TGCAGCTTACAAAAGGACTCGAGTACAGATACGCAGTATTTT
many,.,TRBJ1-2,TRBV28,CASSHPGSGGYTF,TGTGCCAGCAGTCATCCAGGGTCGGGTGGCTACACCTTC
many,TRBD1,TRBJ1-6,TRBV27,CASAHPGGQGSYNSPLHF,TGTGCCAGCGCCCATCCCGGGGGACAGGGGTCCTATAATTCACCCCTCCACTTT
many,.,TRBJ1-6,TRBV27,CASSSGSITLHF,TGTGCCAGCAGTTCCGGGAGCATCACCCTCCACTTT
many,.,TRBJ2-7,TRBV30,CAWSVFRSEQYF,TGTGCCTGGAGTGTCTTTCGGAGCGAGCAGTACTTC
many,.,TRBJ2-7,TRBV2,CASSDGFDSIYEQYF,TGTGCCAGCAGTGACGGGTTCGACAGTATCTACGAGCAGTACTTC
.,.,TRBJ2-7,TRBV9,CASSVGVGDEQYF,TGTGCCAGCAGCGTAGGTGTAGGGGACGAGCAGTACTTC
many,.,TRBJ1-1,TRBV27,CASSTGHRTEAFF,TGTGCCAGCAGCACGGGACATCGCACTGAAGCTTTCTTT
many,.,TRBJ1-1,TRBV15,CATSRGGKGANTEAFF,TGTGCCACCAGCAGAGGAGGAAAAGGGGCGAACACTGAAGCTTTCTTT